This note documents a single T cell receptor (beta chain) sequence. Its matching antigen is unknown. The data derive from a study of identifying expanded T cells in peripheral blood. Losses at the gene ends were 1 base for V and 7 bases for J; bases not matched to a gene: 6. Germline values: CDR1 LGHNA, CDR2 YSLEER. The CDR3 covers 15 residues. Study results and caveats: Differentially abundant clones: 1 to 1.5 between replicates, 16.4 at 2 to 3 weeks, less than 20 at four. Approximately 2-week clone count variance significantly increased as total template count grew.

During the collection period, no donor immune events like infections were recorded. Sequencing was performed with immunoSEQ multiplex PCR; in TCRdb, only in-frame clones are kept and a portion is missing. The sample shows some 120,000 clones, 84% of them seen only once. The rearrangement uses TRBV4-3 and TRBJ2-4, with TRBD2 matching 8 bases. Sequencing was carried out using blood. The sequence came from a person aged 18 to 75 in good health. DNA for the CDR3: TGCGCCAGCAGCCAAGCTCGACTAGCGAAGAACATTCAGTACTTC. The encoded protein is CASSQARLAKNIQYF.